The next 11 T cell receptor beta chains were all read from a single sample in a study of patients and donors after allogeneic stem cell transplantation. TCRdb used MiXCR to reprocess the RT-PCR reads, holding one entry per CDR3 protein. The sample lists about 150,000 distinct CDR3 sequences; about a third were seen once. Material: blood, either unsorted or a sorted T cell fraction (not recorded which). All receptors come from a human donor who was either an allogeneic HSCT recipient or a stem cell or donor lymphocyte infusion donor (not recorded which). It is not recorded whose cells these are; they may come from a transplant donor.

V is TRBV5-1 and J is TRBJ2-7, with 7 bases identical to TRBD2. The germline V gene encodes CDR1 SGHRS and CDR2 YFSETQ. The junction had 9 bases not matched to a gene; V was cut back by 3 bases and J by 0 bases. This CDR3 has 16 amino acids. CDR3 DNA: TGCGCCAGCAGCTGGGTACCGGGGGGATTCTCCTACGAGCAGTACTTC. Encoded protein: CASSWVPGGFSYEQYF.

In this sample, this clonotype turned up a few times. The chain joins TRBV5-6 to TRBJ1-4; TRBD1 aligns across 9 bases. CDR3 length equals 17 residues. The trim removed 3 bases at V and 5 bases at J, leaving 11 bases unmatched. The germline gives CDR1 SGHDT, CDR2 YYEEEE. Here the CDR3 reads CASSSARVGTGNEKLFF. The CDR3 nucleotides read TGTGCCAGCAGCTCAGCGAGAGTCGGGACAGGGAATGAAAAACTGTTTTTT.

The chain joins TRBV7-9 to TRBJ1-6, with 7 bases aligning to TRBD1. J lost 6 bases, V lost 6 bases, and 5 bases had no gene match. The CDR3 extends over 14 amino acids. Germline lookup yields CDR1 SEHNR and CDR2 FQNEAQ (reference sequence). Written as DNA, the CDR3 is TGTGCCAGCAGGCGACAGGGTAGTAATTCACCCCTCCACTTT. Translation gives CASRRQGSNSPLHF. Full variable domain (rest looked up from reference TRBV7-9 and TRBJ1-6): DTGVSQNPRHKITKRGQNVTFRCDPISEHNRLYWYRQTLGQGPEFLTYFQNEAQLEKSRLLSDRFSAERPKGSFSTLEIQRTEQGDSAMYLCASRRQGSNSPLHFGNGTRLTVT.

This clonotype was counted ten times or more. The chain has TRBV25-1 and TRBJ1-2; D gene unclear. The CDR3 length is 13 residues. Germline CDR1 and CDR2: MGHDK and SYGVNS. Trimming removed 5 bases at V and 9 bases at J, with 16 bases between. The CDR3 nucleotides read TGTGCCAGCAGTCCCCACGGCGATATCAGCTACACCTTC. It codes for CASSPHGDISYTF.

V usage is TRBV5-5 and J usage is TRBJ1-4; possible D gene TRBD1, 5 bases. Germline CDR1 SGHKS, CDR2 YYEKEE (reference sequence). The CDR3 consists of 13 residues. V lost 5 bases and J lost 8, with 13 bases in between. The CDR3 here is CASSNGGEEKLFF. The CDR3 region has the DNA TGTGCCAGCAGTAACGGGGGAGAGGAAAAACTGTTTTTT.

This CDR3 is CASSYSIGEKLFF. Written as DNA, the CDR3 is TGTGCCAGCAGTTACTCGATCGGGGAAAAACTGTTTTTT. The genes are TRBV6-6 and TRBJ1-4; D is unclear. The germline V gene encodes CDR1 MNHNY and CDR2 SVGAGI (reference sequence). Trimming removed 0 bases at V and 8 bases at J, with 7 bases between. This CDR3 has 13 amino acids.

The J gene is TRBJ1-1, the V gene TRBV7-9; TRBD1 might be the D (5 bases). The CDR3 is 16 residues long. With 5 bases removed from V and 0 bases from J, the gap between germline ends came to 16 bases. Germline CDR1 is SEHNR and CDR2 is FQNEAQ (reference sequence). In DNA, the CDR3 is TGTGCCAGCAGCCGCTTCGGGACTCCTATGAACACTGAAGCTTTCTTT. As protein: CASSRFGTPMNTEAFF.

On this clonotype: The junction differs from germline at one of its ends, possibly a read error. The chain combines TRBV7-2 with TRBJ1-4; D is uncertain. Germline CDR1 is SGHTA and CDR2 is FQGNSA. The CDR3 contains 15 residues. CDR3 protein: CASSPGMRLGEKLIF. In DNA form, the CDR3 reads TGTGCCAGCAGCCCTGGTATGAGGCTGGGTGAAAAACTGATTTTT.

This rearrangement joins TRBV20-1 to TRBJ1-1, with 11 bases matching TRBD1. With V trimmed by 6 bases and J by 11 bases, 5 bases remained unmatched. The CDR3 loop spans 11 amino acids. The V gene's germline CDR1 is DFQATT and CDR2 SNEGSKA (reference sequence). This chain's CDR3 is CSARTGGKAFF. In nucleotides, the CDR3 is TGCAGTGCAAGGACAGGGGGCAAGGCTTTCTTT.

DNA for the CDR3: TGTGCCAGCAGTTCACCGGGACTAGCGGGGGGTACAGATACGCAGTATTTT. The encoded protein is CASSSPGLAGGTDTQYF. This chain links TRBV27 with TRBJ2-3; 15 nucleotides line up with TRBD2. The CDR3 is 17 amino acids. The J segment lost 3 bases and the V segment lost 4 bases, leaving 5 bases of the junction unmatched. Germline loops: CDR1 MNHEY, CDR2 SMNVEV (reference sequence).

V is TRBV12-3 or TRBV12-4 and J is TRBJ1-1; no definite D call. Trimming cost V 6 bases and J 11 bases, with 13 bases left between them. This CDR3 has 11 amino acids. CDR3 in amino acids: CASSHFAEAFF. In nucleotides, the CDR3 is TGTGCCAGCAGCCACTTCGCGGAGGCTTTCTTT.